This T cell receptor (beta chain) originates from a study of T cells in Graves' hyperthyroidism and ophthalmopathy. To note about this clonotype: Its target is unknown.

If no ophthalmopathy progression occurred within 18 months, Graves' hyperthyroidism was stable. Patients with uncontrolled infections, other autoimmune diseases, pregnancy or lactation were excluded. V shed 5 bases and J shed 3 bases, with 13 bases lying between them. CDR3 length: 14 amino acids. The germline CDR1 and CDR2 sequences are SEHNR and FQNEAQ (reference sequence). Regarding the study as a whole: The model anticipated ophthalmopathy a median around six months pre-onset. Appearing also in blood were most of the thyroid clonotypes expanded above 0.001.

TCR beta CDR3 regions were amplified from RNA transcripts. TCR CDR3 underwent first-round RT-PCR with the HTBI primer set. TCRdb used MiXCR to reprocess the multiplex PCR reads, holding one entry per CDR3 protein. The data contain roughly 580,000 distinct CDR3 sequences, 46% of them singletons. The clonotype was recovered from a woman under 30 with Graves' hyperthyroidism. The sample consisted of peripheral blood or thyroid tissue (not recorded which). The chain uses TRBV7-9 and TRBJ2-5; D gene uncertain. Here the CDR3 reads CASSEEHLKETQYF. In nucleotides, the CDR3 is TGTGCCAGCAGCGAGGAACACTTGAAAGAGACCCAGTACTTC.